Shown below are 21 T cell receptor beta chains from a single sample sequenced in a study of CD8 T cells in Susac syndrome. When the RNA was reverse transcribed, random hexamers were used with an input of 0.5 to 1 ug. TCRdb used MiXCR to reprocess the immunoSEQ multiplex PCR reads, holding one entry per CDR3 protein. The repertoire holds about 300,000 distinct CDR3 sequences, with 92% as singletons. Sequencing was done on a sample of CD4+ T cells from PBMCs. These receptors were collected from a human donor with multiple sclerosis.

This sequence joins TRBV24-1 and TRBJ1-2; D may be TRBD1 (6 bases). CDR3 length equals 14 residues. The germline CDR1 and CDR2 sequences are KGHDR and SFDVKD. Trimming removed 4 bases at V and 6 bases at J, with 14 bases between. CDR3 bases: TGTGCCACCAGTGACCCGACAGGACGAAATGGCTACACCTTC. It encodes CATSDPTGRNGYTF.

In its sample, this clonotype was seen a few times. The chain links TRBV18 to TRBJ1-2, with a tentative D call TRBD1 (5 bases). The V end was cut by 2 bases, the J end by 4 bases, with 11 bases between. Germline CDR1 is KGHSH and CDR2 is LQKENI. The CDR3 is 14 amino acids. CDR3 region: CASSPRQGGYGYTF. The DNA for the CDR3 is TGTGCCAGCTCACCAAGGCAGGGCGGCTATGGCTACACCTTC.

The chain couples TRBV30 to TRBJ1-2; D might be TRBD1 (5 bases). Trimming shortened V by 0 bases and J by 8 bases, and 13 bases separated the two germline ends. CDR3 length equals 13 residues. Germline CDR1 and CDR2: GTSNPN and SVGIG (reference sequence). CDR3 protein: CAWSVWGAGGYTF. CDR3 bases: TGTGCCTGGAGTGTTTGGGGCGCGGGGGGCTACACCTTC.

This chain's CDR3 is CASSPQGVDTEAFF. Here the CDR3 DNA reads TGTGCCAGCTCACCCCAGGGGGTGGACACTGAAGCTTTCTTT. The V gene is TRBV18, the J gene TRBJ1-1; 7 positions agree with TRBD1. This CDR3 has 14 residues. Germline CDR1 is KGHSH and CDR2 is LQKENI. V lost 3 bases and J lost 3; bases outside the gene matches: 4. The full variable domain, its missing parts supplied by reference TRBV18 and TRBJ1-1, is NAGVMQNPRHLVRRRGQEARLRCSPMKGHSHVYWYRQLPEEGLKFMVYLQKENIIDESGMPKERFSAEFPKEGPSILRIQQVVRGDSAAYFCASSPQGVDTEAFFGQGTRLTVV.

This clonotype was found once. The chain carries TRBV30 and TRBJ1-1; D uncertain. The CDR3 contains 11 residues. V lost 4 bases, J lost 2 bases, and 5 bases lay in between. The germline CDR1 and CDR2 sequences are GTSNPN and SVGIG (reference sequence). CDR3 in amino acids: CAWTDNTEAFF. For the CDR3, the DNA is TGTGCCTGGACGGACAACACTGAAGCTTTCTTT.

The V and J genes are TRBV3-1 and TRBJ1-5, with unresolved D. The length of the CDR3 is 13 residues. Germline V gives CDR1 LGHDT, CDR2 YNNKEL (reference sequence). Trimming pared 4 bases from V and 7 bases from J, leaving 11 bases between. The CDR3 loop reads CASSRGDKQPQHF. The CDR3 bases are TGTGCCAGCAGCCGCGGGGATAAGCAGCCCCAGCATTTT.

This chain links TRBV7-2 with TRBJ2-1; D is perhaps TRBD1 (6 bases). The germline V gene has CDR1 SGHTA and CDR2 FQGNSA. The CDR3 is 14 residues long. V shed 7 bases and J shed 6 bases, with 16 bases lying between them. The CDR3 sequence is CASIVNRVGNEQFF. CDR3 sequence (DNA): TGTGCCAGCATCGTGAACAGGGTCGGCAATGAGCAGTTCTTC.

The chain carries TRBV3-1 and TRBJ2-2, with TRBD2 as a possible D gene (7 bases). Germline CDR1 reads LGHDT; CDR2 reads YNNKEL (reference sequence). V was shortened by 3 bases and J by 5 bases, with 10 bases between the two germline ends. The CDR3 runs 14 residues. This CDR3 reads CASSQGRGTGELFF. The DNA for the CDR3 is TGTGCCAGCAGCCAGGGGAGGGGGACCGGGGAGCTGTTTTTT.

The chain is built from TRBV7-2 and TRBJ2-7, with D perhaps TRBD2 (7 bases). The V end lost 1 base, the J end lost 2 bases, and 12 bases lay between the germline ends. CDR1 and CDR2 from the germline V gene are SGHTA and FQGNSA. The CDR3 is made up of 15 amino acids. CDR3 sequence reads: CASSLEGEGPYEQYF. CDR3 nucleotides: TGTGCCAGCAGCTTAGAGGGGGAGGGACCCTACGAGCAGTACTTC.

The chain has TRBV20-1 and TRBJ2-7; 8 nucleotides agree with TRBD1. V trimming: 0 bases; J trimming: 2 bases; junction bases outside the gene matches: 15. The germline V gene has CDR1 DFQATT and CDR2 SNEGSKA (reference sequence). The CDR3 is made up of 18 amino acids. The DNA for the CDR3 is TGCAGTGCTAGAGACGTAACGAGCCCGGACAGGGCTACCTACGAGCAGTACTTC. Residues: CSARDVTSPDRATYEQYF.

The genes are TRBV5-1 and TRBJ2-2; 8 bases agree with TRBD2. The germline V gene has CDR1 SGHRS and CDR2 YFSETQ. CDR3 size: 16 residues. Germline trimming cut 1 base from V and 5 bases from J; bases unmatched to any gene: 7. CDR3 amino acids: CASSLSTSGTTGELFF. CDR3 DNA sequence: TGCGCCAGCAGCTTGTCCACTAGCGGAACGACCGGGGAGCTGTTTTTT.

This clonotype was counted only a few times. Sequence at one end of the junction differs from germline and may be a read error. This chain uses TRBV5-1 with TRBJ2-6; D remains unclear. The CDR3 has 14 amino acids. CDR1 is SGHRS, CDR2 YFSETQ, per germline. CDR3 region: CASSLDSGANVLTF. The CDR3 nucleotides read TGTGCCAGCAGTTTGGACTCTGGGGCCAACGTCCTGACTTTC.

This chain connects TRBV10-3 to TRBJ1-2; 9 bases map to TRBD1. The V and J ends lost 5 bases and 7 bases, in that order; junction bases with no gene match: 5. Germline V lookup: CDR1 ENHRY, CDR2 SYGVKD. CDR3 length: 13 amino acids. The CDR3 coding sequence is TGTGCCATCAGTACCGGGACAGGGTCTGGCTACACCTTC. Protein sequence: CAISTGTGSGYTF.

The chain uses TRBV12-5 and TRBJ2-1; 12 bases fit TRBD2. This CDR3 has 18 residues. Germline trimming cut 5 bases from V and 9 bases from J; bases unmatched to any gene: 17. CDR1 is LGHNT and CDR2 is FRNRAP in the germline V gene. The CDR3 sequence: CASGQPRGRTSGIAEQFF. The CDR3 DNA reads TGTGCTAGTGGTCAACCAAGGGGTAGGACTAGCGGGATAGCTGAGCAGTTCTTC.

DNA of the CDR3: TGTGCCTGGAACGATCGGATCAGCACTGAAGCTTTCTTT. It translates to CAWNDRISTEAFF. The V gene is TRBV30, the J gene TRBJ1-1; D not resolved. The germline gives CDR1 GTSNPN, CDR2 SVGIG (reference sequence). Trimming took 4 bases from V and 4 from J, leaving 13 bases between them. The CDR3 sequence is 13 residues long.

This chain uses TRBV12-3 or TRBV12-4 with TRBJ2-7; 7 nucleotides line up with TRBD2. The CDR3 sequence is 15 residues long. V shed 7 bases, J shed 0 bases, and the junction held 9 bases outside the gene matches. CDR3 coding DNA: TGTGCCAGCACCGTGCAGAGCGGGAACTCCTACGAGCAGTACTTC. Amino acid sequence: CASTVQSGNSYEQYF.

The V call is TRBV20-1, the J call TRBJ2-4; 10 bases align to TRBD2. V was pared by 7 bases and J by 9 bases, with 12 bases of the junction left unmatched. There are 14 residues in the CDR3. CDR1 and CDR2 from the germline V gene are DFQATT and SNEGSKA (reference sequence). For the CDR3, the DNA is TGCAGTGTCCTCCCCAGCGGGGGGGCTAGCATTCAGTACTTC. This translates into CSVLPSGGASIQYF.

V gene TRBV5-1 combines with J gene TRBJ2-7; TRBD1 aligns across 9 bases. CDR1 is SGHRS and CDR2 is YFSETQ in the germline V gene. The CDR3 sequence is 12 residues long. The V gene end was trimmed by 7 bases and the J gene end by 5 bases; junction bases not matched to a gene: 4. Written as DNA, the CDR3 is TGCGCCAGCGGGACAGGGTTGCACGAGCAGTACTTC. Translating gives CASGTGLHEQYF.

The V call is TRBV4-3, the J call TRBJ2-3; D not certain. V dropped 1 base and J dropped 5 bases, with 7 bases sitting between them. Per germline, CDR1 LGHNA and CDR2 YSLEER. The CDR3 has 13 residues. In nucleotides, the CDR3 is TGCGCCAGCAGCCAAGCCCCAGGAGATACGCAGTATTTT. This gives the protein CASSQAPGDTQYF.

This chain uses TRBV11-3 with TRBJ2-5; D is perhaps TRBD1 or TRBD2 (5 bases each). The CDR3 runs to 13 residues. Trimming cost V 0 bases and J 5 bases, with 7 bases left between them. CDR1 and CDR2 from the germline V gene are SGHNT and YENEEA. CDR3 nucleotide sequence: TGTGCCAGCAGCTTAGACAGGGACGAGACCCAGTACTTC. It yields the protein CASSLDRDETQYF.

This clonotype was recorded only once. This chain joins TRBV6-5 and TRBJ2-7; perhaps TRBD2 as D (5 bases). V lost 0 bases to trimming and J lost 6 bases, with 12 bases between them. Germline CDR1 is MNHEY and CDR2 is SVGAGI. The length of the CDR3 is 14 residues. CDR3 region: CASSYSREFVEQYF. CDR3 bases: TGTGCCAGCAGTTACTCGAGGGAGTTCGTCGAGCAGTACTTC.